This entry lists 28 T cell receptor beta chains sequenced from one sample in a study of cytotoxic CD8 clonotypes in ibrutinib-treated CLL. Sequenced by immunoSEQ multiplex PCR; TCRdb stores in-frame clones only, minus some. The profile shows 150,000 to 200,000 clones, around 72% of them singletons. This sample comprised PBMCs, obtained after 24 months of ibrutinib treatment. The receptors here all came from a human donor with chronic lymphocytic leukemia.

The genes are TRBV2 and TRBJ2-1, with D possibly being TRBD2 (6 bases). The CDR3 spans 14 residues. CDR1 SNHLY and CDR2 FYNNEI come from the germline V gene. Trimming pared 7 bases from V and 6 bases from J, leaving 16 bases between. For the CDR3, the DNA is TGTGCCAGCAATCTCGGGGGAGCGGGCAATGAGCAGTTCTTC. Amino acids: CASNLGGAGNEQFF.

The chain couples TRBV7-9 to TRBJ1-5; D not certain. Per the germline V gene, CDR1 is SEHNR and CDR2 is FQNEAQ (reference sequence). The V end lost 1 base, the J end lost 5 bases, and 9 bases lay between the germline ends. The CDR3 is 14 residues long. CDR3 sequence: CASSLGSRYQPQHF. CDR3 coding DNA: TGTGCCAGCAGCTTAGGCTCGAGATATCAGCCCCAGCATTTT.

The genes are TRBV30 and TRBJ2-1; the D gene is possibly TRBD2 (6 bases). The CDR3 sequence is 14 residues long. CDR1 and CDR2 (germline): GTSNPN, SVGIG (reference sequence). V shed 3 bases and J shed 8 bases, with 17 bases lying between them. The CDR3 here is CAWRGVAGRDEQFF. For the CDR3, the DNA is TGTGCCTGGAGAGGAGTGGCGGGGCGGGATGAGCAGTTCTTC.

V gene TRBV2 combines with J gene TRBJ1-2; no firm D call. Trimming cost V 6 bases and J 4 bases, with 15 bases left between them. CDR1 is SNHLY and CDR2 is FYNNEI in the germline V gene. There are 14 residues in the CDR3. The CDR3 protein is CASRAATGSYGYTF. CDR3 nucleotides: TGTGCCAGCAGGGCTGCGACGGGATCCTATGGCTACACCTTC.

The V gene is TRBV27, the J gene TRBJ2-5; TRBD2 agrees at 9 bases. The CDR3 is made up of 13 amino acids. Germline CDR1 and CDR2: MNHEY and SMNVEV (reference sequence). Losses at the gene ends were 7 bases for V and 4 bases for J; bases not matched to a gene: 4. The CDR3 region has the DNA TGTGCCAGCACGCGGGAGGGCCGAGAGACCCAGTACTTC. It encodes CASTREGRETQYF.

A few counts support this clone. The chain employs TRBV6-6 and TRBJ2-7, with 9 bases aligning to TRBD1. Germline V lookup: CDR1 MNHNY, CDR2 SVGAGI (reference sequence). The CDR3 covers 14 residues. The junction had 3 bases not matched to a gene; V was cut back by 4 bases and J by 2 bases. CDR3 DNA sequence: TGTGCCAGCAGTTGGGACAGGGAGACCTACGAGCAGTACTTC. Its translation: CASSWDRETYEQYF.

This chain uses TRBV6-5 with TRBJ2-3, with TRBD2 identical over 8 bases. The V segment lost 5 bases and the J segment 2 bases; nucleotides outside the gene matches: 6. The germline V gene encodes CDR1 MNHEY and CDR2 SVGAGI. The CDR3 is made up of 15 amino acids. The CDR3 sequence is CASSLAGLYTDTQYF. CDR3 DNA sequence: TGTGCCAGCAGTCTAGCGGGCCTCTACACAGATACGCAGTATTTT.

This clone was observed a handful of times. The V call is TRBV20-1, the J call TRBJ2-7; 7 positions match TRBD2. The CDR3 contains 11 residues. Germline CDR1 is DFQATT and CDR2 is SNEGSKA (reference sequence). With 5 bases clipped from V and 7 bases from J, the junction kept 5 bases outside the gene matches. The CDR3 nucleotides read TGCAGTGCTGAAGCGGGGTTAGAGCAGTACTTC. It specifies CSAEAGLEQYF.

This chain links TRBV2 with TRBJ2-7, with 11 positions matching TRBD1. This CDR3 comprises 12 residues. The trim removed 11 bases at V and 4 bases at J, leaving 4 bases unmatched. Germline loops: CDR1 SNHLY, CDR2 FYNNEI. CDR3: CAGGQGGYEQYF. CDR3 in DNA: TGTGCCGGGGGACAGGGGGGTTACGAGCAGTACTTC.

The chain couples TRBV6-1 to TRBJ1-5, with 10 bases that match TRBD1. Germline CDR1 and CDR2: MNHNS and SASEGT. The V segment lost 4 bases and the J segment 2 bases; nucleotides outside the gene matches: 5. The CDR3 sequence is 16 residues long. The DNA for the CDR3 is TGTGCCAGCAGTGCCCGACAGGGGGCTGGCAATCAGCCCCAGCATTTT. Amino acid sequence: CASSARQGAGNQPQHF.

This chain connects TRBV5-1 to TRBJ2-1, with TRBD2 identical over 7 bases. Germline V CDR1 and CDR2: SGHRS, YFSETQ. The V segment lost 0 bases and the J segment 3 bases; nucleotides outside the gene matches: 9. The CDR3 length is 17 residues. The CDR3 DNA reads TGCGCCAGCAGCTTGGTATTTTATCGGGAGGTCTACAATGAGCAGTTCTTC. This encodes CASSLVFYREVYNEQFF.

V gene TRBV7-8 combines with J gene TRBJ1-3; 8 positions match TRBD1. The CDR3 length is 15 residues. Germline-derived CDR1 and CDR2 are SGHVS and FQNEAQ. V gave up 5 bases and J gave up 0 bases; unmatched junction bases: 3. CDR3 loop: CASSRQGSSGNTIYF. As DNA, the CDR3 is TGTGCCAGCAGCAGACAGGGGAGCTCTGGAAACACCATATATTTT. The full variable domain, with the rest looked up from reference TRBV7-8 and TRBJ1-3, is GAGVSQSPRYKVAKRGQDVALRCDPISGHVSLFWYQQALGQGPEFLTYFQNEAQLDKSGLPSDRFFAERPEGSVSTLKIQRTQQEDSAVYLCASSRQGSSGNTIYFGEGSWLTVV.

The chain recombines TRBV4-1 with TRBJ1-1; D is ambiguous. The CDR3 length is 17 residues. Looked up from germline, CDR1 is MGHRA and CDR2 is YSYEKL. V lost 0 bases to trimming and J lost 2 bases, with 16 bases between them. The CDR3 DNA reads TGCGCCAGCAGCCAAGAAACTAATGCCCTACTAAACACTGAAGCTTTCTTT. Translation: CASSQETNALLNTEAFF.

The CDR3 spells CASNLVPSGSADTQYF. The CDR3 DNA is TGTGCCAGCAACTTAGTTCCTAGCGGGAGCGCAGATACGCAGTATTTT. The J gene is TRBJ2-3, the V gene TRBV28; TRBD2 aligns across 10 bases. Germline loops: CDR1 MDHEN, CDR2 SYDVKM. The CDR3 covers 16 residues. Trimming at V came to 7 bases and at J to 4 bases, leaving 11 bases not matched to a gene.

The chain employs TRBV28 and TRBJ1-4; perhaps TRBD1 as D (6 bases). CDR3 length equals 16 residues. Germline CDR1 and CDR2: MDHEN and SYDVKM. Trimming removed 4 bases from V and 0 bases from J, with 12 bases in between. CDR3 bases: TGTGCCAGCAGTTGGGGGACAACGGCAACTAATGAAAAACTGTTTTTT. Protein: CASSWGTTATNEKLFF.

J is TRBJ2-7 and V is TRBV2; possible D gene TRBD1, 6 bases. V lost 2 bases and J 5 bases, leaving 10 bases between the germline ends. The CDR3 has 13 residues. Germline values: CDR1 SNHLY, CDR2 FYNNEI. As DNA, the CDR3 is TGTGCCAGCAGTGAAAAGGGGGTTAACGAGCAGTACTTC. Encoded protein: CASSEKGVNEQYF.

V gene TRBV30 combines with J gene TRBJ1-1; D is possibly TRBD1 (6 bases). Germline V gene lookup returns CDR1 GTSNPN and CDR2 SVGIG (reference sequence). The CDR3 is 13 residues long. Trimming removed 5 bases at V and 5 bases at J, with 15 bases between. The CDR3 DNA follows: TGTGCCTGGGCGCCCGACAGGCCGACTGAAGCTTTCTTT. Its translation is CAWAPDRPTEAFF.

The V gene is TRBV27, the J gene TRBJ2-5; D possibly corresponds to TRBD2 (7 bases). Germline lookup yields CDR1 MNHEY and CDR2 SMNVEV (reference sequence). The CDR3 spans 13 residues. V was trimmed by 2 bases and J by 4 bases, leaving 8 bases between them. The CDR3 nucleotides are TGTGCCAGCAGTTTAAGGGGGGGAGAGACCCAGTACTTC. Translating gives CASSLRGGETQYF.

V is TRBV2 and J is TRBJ2-1; TRBD2 aligns across 7 bases. Germline values: CDR1 SNHLY, CDR2 FYNNEI. J gave up 6 bases and V 6 bases, and 2 bases lay outside the gene matches. The CDR3 is 12 residues long. CDR3 region: CASRTSFNEQFF. CDR3 in DNA: TGTGCCAGCAGGACTAGCTTCAATGAGCAGTTCTTC.

The chain employs TRBV30 and TRBJ2-4; perhaps TRBD2 as D (5 bases). Germline CDR1 and CDR2: GTSNPN and SVGIG (reference sequence). The CDR3 loop spans 15 amino acids. The V and J ends lost 0 bases and 6 bases respectively, with 15 bases between them. DNA for the CDR3: TGTGCCTGGAGTGTACGCTCGGGATCAGGAAACATTCAGTACTTC. It yields the protein CAWSVRSGSGNIQYF.

V gene TRBV7-9 combines with J gene TRBJ1-1; 7 nucleotides align to TRBD1. The J segment lost 3 bases and the V segment lost 5 bases, leaving 9 bases of the junction unmatched. This CDR3 contains 15 residues. Per the germline V gene, CDR1 is SEHNR and CDR2 is FQNEAQ (reference sequence). For the CDR3, the DNA is TGTGCCAGCAGCCCAAAACAGGGGTGGGACACTGAAGCTTTCTTT. It specifies CASSPKQGWDTEAFF.

This rearrangement joins TRBV4-1 to TRBJ2-7; D might be TRBD1 (5 bases). V lost 1 base and J 4 bases, leaving 8 bases between the germline ends. The germline V gene encodes CDR1 MGHRA and CDR2 YSYEKL. The length of the CDR3 is 13 residues. CDR3 in DNA: TGCGCCAGCAGCCAAGGGGGCCCGTACGAGCAGTACTTC. It translates to CASSQGGPYEQYF.

This rearrangement joins TRBV5-6 to TRBJ2-7; D possibly corresponds to TRBD2 (6 bases). CDR3 size: 15 residues. Trimming cost V 4 bases and J 1 base, with 15 bases left between them. Looked up from germline, CDR1 is SGHDT and CDR2 is YYEEEE. This chain's CDR3 is CASSPPFGTSYEQYF. The CDR3 DNA follows: TGTGCCAGCAGCCCCCCGTTCGGGACTTCCTACGAGCAGTACTTC.

The rearrangement links TRBV30 to TRBJ1-3; 9 nucleotides agree with TRBD1. Germline loops: CDR1 GTSNPN, CDR2 SVGIG (reference sequence). The length of the CDR3 is 16 residues. With 0 bases clipped from V and 4 bases from J, the junction kept 7 bases outside the gene matches. The CDR3, as DNA: TGTGCCTGGAGTGTCGTGACAGGGGGATTCGGAAACACCATATATTTT. Translation: CAWSVVTGGFGNTIYF.

This chain joins TRBV5-4 and TRBJ2-7; 14 nucleotides line up with TRBD2. V dropped 4 bases and J dropped 5; count of bases not matched to a gene: 14. The CDR3 consists of 18 residues. Germline CDR1 is SGHNT and CDR2 is YYREEE (reference sequence). For the CDR3, the DNA is TGTGCCAGCAGCGCGGGCCCGGGACTAGCGGGAGTGTTGGACGAGCAGTACTTC. Translated, it gives CASSAGPGLAGVLDEQYF.

The chain employs TRBV11-2 and TRBJ1-1; unclear D gene. The V gene's germline CDR1 is SGHAT and CDR2 FQNNGV. The CDR3 loop spans 17 amino acids. The V end was cut by 3 bases, the J end by 7 bases, with 24 bases between. The CDR3 region has the DNA TGTGCCAGCAGCTTGATGGTAGATTTTAGTCACCGGGGTGAAGCTTTCTTT. Translated, it gives CASSLMVDFSHRGEAFF.

The rearrangement links TRBV5-1 to TRBJ2-3; D is unclear. Germline CDR1 SGHRS, CDR2 YFSETQ. The ends were cut back, 2 bases at V and 6 bases at J, with 7 bases in the middle. This CDR3 comprises 12 residues. CDR3 in amino acids: CASSFNRDTQYF. In DNA form, the CDR3 reads TGCGCCAGCAGCTTCAACCGGGATACGCAGTATTTT.

The chain has TRBV7-2 and TRBJ1-1; D may be TRBD1 (5 bases). The CDR3 runs 16 residues. Germline lookup yields CDR1 SGHTA and CDR2 FQGNSA. Trimming stripped 1 base from V and 1 base from J, with 13 bases between. As DNA, the CDR3 is TGTGCCAGCAGCTTAGAGTTAGGCAGGGCGAACACTGAAGCTTTCTTT. Translating it yields CASSLELGRANTEAFF.